This TCR beta chain was captured in a study of blood T cells in healthy people across ages. This clonotype was recorded a few times. Just one base apart from a much larger clone, this may be a read error. Per germline, CDR1 SGHTA and CDR2 FQGNSA. This CDR3 has 14 amino acids. A sample-barcoded 5' primer and a J-beta primer mix were used in a second PCR of roughly 6 to 11 cycles. One entry per CDR3 protein results from TCRdb running MiXCR on the 5' RACE reads. Found here are 700,000 or so distinct CDR3 sequences, about 43% of them singletons; the top ten hold 30%. The TCR was taken from a man older than 75 in good health. Material for sequencing was blood. V is TRBV7-2 and J is TRBJ2-1; weak D call: TRBD1 (6 bases). The J call could be wrong; TRBJ2-7 is a better fit for the DNA end. This CDR3 is CASSLRFGDNEQYF. The CDR3 region has the DNA TGTGCCAGCAGCTTAAGGTTTGGGGACAATGAGCAGTACTTC.